In this sample, the clone carrying this T cell receptor (beta chain) turned up a few times. Its antigen is undetermined. In making TCR cDNA, 5'RACE template switching added a universal primer site and UMIs to it. MiXCR, run by TCRdb on the 5' RACE reads, gives a single entry per CDR3 protein. The sample lists 500,000 to 650,000 distinct CDR3 sequences; approximately 16% were seen once. The data originate from a study of T cells after yellow fever vaccination. CDR3 length: 15 amino acids. V was clipped by 4 bases and J by 0 bases, with 10 bases between them. CDR1 is SGHVT, CDR2 SQSDAQ, per germline. General study points: Researchers report a weaker secondary response that nonetheless peaked faster, day 5 versus 15.

The clonotype comes from a man between 18 and 35 years old who received the YFV17D yellow fever vaccine. This sequence joins TRBV7-4 and TRBJ1-5; D call uncertain. The source material was PBMCs, sampled about 5 days after the first yellow fever vaccination. The CDR3 loop reads CASSSDRYSNQPQHF. The CDR3 coding sequence is TGTGCCAGCAGCTCTGACCGGTATAGCAATCAGCCCCAGCATTTT. The full variable domain, rest sourced from reference TRBV7-4 and TRBJ1-5, is GAGVSQSPRYKVAKRGRDVALRCDSISGHVTLYWYRQTLGQGSEVLTYSQSDAQRDKSGRPSGRFSAERPERSVSTLKIQRTEQGDSAVYLCASSSDRYSNQPQHFGDGTRLSIL.